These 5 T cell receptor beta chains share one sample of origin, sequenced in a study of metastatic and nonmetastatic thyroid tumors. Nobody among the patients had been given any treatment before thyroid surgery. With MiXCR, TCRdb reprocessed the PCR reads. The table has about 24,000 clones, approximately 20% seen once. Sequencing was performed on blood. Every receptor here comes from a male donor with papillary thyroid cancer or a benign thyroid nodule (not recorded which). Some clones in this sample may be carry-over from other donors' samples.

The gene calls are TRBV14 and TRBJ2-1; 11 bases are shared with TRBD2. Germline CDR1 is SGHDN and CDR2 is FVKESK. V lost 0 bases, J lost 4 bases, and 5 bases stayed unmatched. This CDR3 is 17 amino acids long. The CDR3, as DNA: TGTGCCAGCAGCCAAGAGTTAGCGGGAGGGGCGTACAATGAGCAGTTCTTC. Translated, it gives CASSQELAGGAYNEQFF.

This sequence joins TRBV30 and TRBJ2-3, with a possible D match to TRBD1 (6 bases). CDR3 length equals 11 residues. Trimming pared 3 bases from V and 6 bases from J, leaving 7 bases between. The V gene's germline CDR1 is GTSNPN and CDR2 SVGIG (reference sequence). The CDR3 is CAWRQGDTQYF. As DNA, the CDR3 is TGTGCCTGGAGGCAGGGGGATACGCAGTATTTT.

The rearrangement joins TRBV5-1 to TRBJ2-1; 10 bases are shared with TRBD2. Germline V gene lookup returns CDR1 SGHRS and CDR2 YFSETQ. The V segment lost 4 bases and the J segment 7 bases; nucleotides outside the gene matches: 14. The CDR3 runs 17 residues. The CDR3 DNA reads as TGCGCCAGCAGCAACAGAGCGGGACTAGCGAAAGGGAATGAGCAGTTCTTC. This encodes CASSNRAGLAKGNEQFF.

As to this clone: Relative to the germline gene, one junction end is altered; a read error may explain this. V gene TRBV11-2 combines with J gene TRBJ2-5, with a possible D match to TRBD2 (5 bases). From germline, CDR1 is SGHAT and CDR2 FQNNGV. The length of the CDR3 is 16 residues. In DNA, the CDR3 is TGTGCCAGCAGCTTAGCGAGCGGTTACTACCAAGAGACCCAGTGCTTC. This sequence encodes CASSLASGYYQETQCF.

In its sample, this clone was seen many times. DNA for the CDR3: TGTGCCAGCAGCCAAGTTCCTAACACTGAAGCTTTCTTT. It specifies CASSQVPNTEAFF. The V and J genes are TRBV3-1 and TRBJ1-1; D is ambiguous. Per the germline V gene, CDR1 is LGHDT and CDR2 is YNNKEL (reference sequence). CDR3 length: 13 amino acids. Trimming cost V 1 base and J 2 bases, with 5 bases left between them.